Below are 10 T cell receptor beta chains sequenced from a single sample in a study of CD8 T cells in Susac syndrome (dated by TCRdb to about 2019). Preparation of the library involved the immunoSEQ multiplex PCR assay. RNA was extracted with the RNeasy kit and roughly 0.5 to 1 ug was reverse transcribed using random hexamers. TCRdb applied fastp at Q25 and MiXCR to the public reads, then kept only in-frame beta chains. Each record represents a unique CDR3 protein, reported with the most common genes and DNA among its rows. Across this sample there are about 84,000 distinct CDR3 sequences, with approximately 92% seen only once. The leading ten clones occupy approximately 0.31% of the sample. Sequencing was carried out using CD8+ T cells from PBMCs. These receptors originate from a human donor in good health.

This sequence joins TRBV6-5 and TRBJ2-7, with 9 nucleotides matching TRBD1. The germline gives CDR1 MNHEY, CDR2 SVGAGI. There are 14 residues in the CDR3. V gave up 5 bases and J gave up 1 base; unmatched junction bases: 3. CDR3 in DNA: TGTGCCAGCAGTGCCGGGACAGGGTCCTACGAGCAGTACTTC. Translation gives CASSAGTGSYEQYF.

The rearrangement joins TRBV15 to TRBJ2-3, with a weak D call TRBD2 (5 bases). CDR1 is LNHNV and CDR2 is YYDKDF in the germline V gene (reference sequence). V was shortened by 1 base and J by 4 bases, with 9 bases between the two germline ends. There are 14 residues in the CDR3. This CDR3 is CATSRGEGSDTQYF. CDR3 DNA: TGTGCCACCAGCAGAGGAGAGGGCTCAGATACGCAGTATTTT.

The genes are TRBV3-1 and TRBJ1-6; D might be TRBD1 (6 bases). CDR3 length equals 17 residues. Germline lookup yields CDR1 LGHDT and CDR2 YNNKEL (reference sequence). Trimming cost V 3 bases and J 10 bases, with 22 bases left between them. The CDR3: CASSQDSLRGPNSPLHF. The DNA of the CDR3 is TGTGCCAGCAGCCAGGACAGCCTCCGAGGCCCTAACTCACCCCTCCACTTT.

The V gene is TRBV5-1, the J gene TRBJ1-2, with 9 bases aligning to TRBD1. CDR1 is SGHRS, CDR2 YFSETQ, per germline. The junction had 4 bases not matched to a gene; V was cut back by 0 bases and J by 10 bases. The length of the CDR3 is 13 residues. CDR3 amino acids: CASSLGQGVHYTF. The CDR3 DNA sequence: TGCGCCAGCAGCTTGGGACAGGGGGTGCACTACACCTTC. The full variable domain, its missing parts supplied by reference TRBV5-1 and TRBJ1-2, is KAGVTQTPRYLIKTRGQQVTLSCSPISGHRSVSWYQQTPGQGLQFLFEYFSETQRNKGNFPGRFSGRQFSNSRSEMNVSTLELGDSALYLCASSLGQGVHYTFGSGTRLTVV.

CDR3 nucleotide sequence: TGCAGTGCTAGAGATCTTCTAAGGGGGGCTGAAGCTTTCTTT. Translation: CSARDLLRGAEAFF. The rearrangement uses TRBV20-1 and TRBJ1-1, with D possibly matching TRBD1 (6 bases). The CDR3 contains 14 residues. The V and J ends lost 0 bases and 6 bases respectively, with 14 bases between them. Germline V gene data show CDR1 as DFQATT and CDR2 as SNEGSKA (reference sequence).

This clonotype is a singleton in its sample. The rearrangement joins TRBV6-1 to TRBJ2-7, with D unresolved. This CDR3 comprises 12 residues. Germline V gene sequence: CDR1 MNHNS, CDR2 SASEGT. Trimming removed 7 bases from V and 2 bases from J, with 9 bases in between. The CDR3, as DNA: TGTGCCAGCATTTCAACCACCTACGAGCAGTACTTC. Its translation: CASISTTYEQYF.

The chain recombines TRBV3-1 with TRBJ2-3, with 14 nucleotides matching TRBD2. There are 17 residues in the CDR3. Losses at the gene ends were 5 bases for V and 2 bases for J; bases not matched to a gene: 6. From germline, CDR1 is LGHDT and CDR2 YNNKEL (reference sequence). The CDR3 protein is CASSLGLAGDLTDTQYF. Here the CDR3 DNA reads TGTGCCAGCAGCTTGGGACTAGCGGGGGACCTCACAGATACGCAGTATTTT.

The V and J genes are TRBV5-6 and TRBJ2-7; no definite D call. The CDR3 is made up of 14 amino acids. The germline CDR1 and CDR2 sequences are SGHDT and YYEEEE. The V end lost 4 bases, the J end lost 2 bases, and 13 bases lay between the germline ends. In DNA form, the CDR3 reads TGTGCCAGCAGCACGGCCGGGTCTCCCTACGAGCAGTACTTC. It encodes CASSTAGSPYEQYF.

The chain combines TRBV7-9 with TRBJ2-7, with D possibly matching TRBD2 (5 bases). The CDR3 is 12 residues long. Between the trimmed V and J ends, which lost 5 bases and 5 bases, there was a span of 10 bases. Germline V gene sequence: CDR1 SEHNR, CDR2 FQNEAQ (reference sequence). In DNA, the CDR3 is TGTGCCAGCAGCCAAGGGAGCAACGAGCAGTACTTC. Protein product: CASSQGSNEQYF.

The CDR3 nucleotides are TGTGCCAGCATGGTGCTGGAGGGGGCTTTCTTT. Translated: CASMVLEGAFF. V is TRBV2 and J is TRBJ1-1; perhaps TRBD1 as D (5 bases). Between the trimmed V and J ends, which lost 7 bases and 11 bases, there was a span of 14 bases. In germline, CDR1 is SNHLY, CDR2 FYNNEI. CDR3 length: 11 amino acids.